The present T cell receptor beta chain was sequenced within a study of T cell responses to AZD1222 COVID-19 vaccine. In the study overall: Pooled in the analysis were second doses at about 4 or about 12 weeks.

Details on this clone: Its antigen is still unknown.

Libraries were prepared by immunoSEQ multiplex PCR; TCRdb keeps only in-frame clonotypes and omits some of them. The sample has roughly 120,000 clones, roughly 84% seen once. The study, taken as a whole, reports: Reportedly, close to half of spike-specific TCRs are directed against unmutated variant regions. Clonal diversity was possibly underestimated; the donors were predominantly white British and more often female.

The ends lost 10 bases at V and 3 bases at J; junction bases unmatched: 9. Germline V gene sequence: CDR1 LGHDT, CDR2 YNNKEL (reference sequence). The CDR3 totals 13 residues. Sequencing used peripheral blood, obtained on day 0 of AZD1222 vaccination. The chain employs TRBV3-1 (or the pseudogene TRBV3-2) and TRBJ2-7; TRBD1 aligns across 7 bases. The receptor's source is an adult in good health. The DNA for the CDR3 is TGTGCCACCCTGGCTGGGGACAGCTACGAGCAGTACTTC. Translating it yields CATLAGDSYEQYF.